A single TCR beta chain is shown here with its context. Germline loops: CDR1 SGDLS, CDR2 YYNGEE. The germline V and J ends were trimmed by 4 bases and 6 bases, with 14 bases remaining between them. The CDR3 covers 13 residues. This entry belongs to a study of blood T cell repertoires in COVID-19. Study in general: PBMCs, B-cell-depleted T cells, or T cells were the source of the cDNA or gDNA that made up the material.

Produced via immunoSEQ multiplex PCR; TCRdb's table is partial and in-frame only. In the table there are under 500,000 clones, about 85% of which are singletons. Participants spanned ages about 18 to 90 years and resided in over 20 US areas. Participant-given clinical history determined each cohort assignment. The chain links TRBV9 to TRBJ2-7; D perhaps matches TRBD2 (5 bases). The specimen was PBMCs or T cells enriched from blood (not recorded which). The sequence derives from a woman younger than 30 with acute COVID-19. Here the CDR3 reads CASSRGSGREQYF. The CDR3 DNA sequence: TGTGCCAGCAGCAGAGGGTCGGGCCGCGAGCAGTACTTC.